The 5 T cell receptor beta chains presented below share a single source sample, sequenced in a study of tissue T cells after allogeneic stem cell transplantation. Some clones are missing from TCRdb's copy, which holds only in-frame ones; the method was immunoSEQ multiplex PCR. This sample's clone table lists roughly 74 clones. The sequenced sample was transverse colon tissue, obtained at autopsy. The receptors stem from a female patient aged 40 to 70 with steroid-refractory graft-versus-host disease after an allogeneic stem cell transplant. Some T cells may be transferred from the graft donor.

The rearrangement links TRBV6-5 to TRBJ2-7; D not resolved. Germline CDR1 and CDR2: MNHEY and SVGAGI. There are 14 residues in the CDR3. The V and J ends lost 0 bases and 1 base respectively, with 7 bases between them. The CDR3 here is CASSYSRASYEQYF. The CDR3, as DNA: TGTGCCAGCAGTTACTCAAGGGCGTCCTACGAGCAGTACTTC.

V and J are TRBV28 and TRBJ2-5; no reliable D call. CDR1 and CDR2 from the germline V gene are MDHEN and SYDVKM. The CDR3 spans 13 residues. V was clipped by 6 bases and J by 2 bases, with 10 bases between them. CDR3 protein: CASRTDGQETQYF. CDR3 DNA: TGTGCCAGCAGAACCGACGGACAAGAGACCCAGTACTTC.

This clone was detected a few times. The rearrangement joins TRBV5-1 to TRBJ2-5; D unclear. Germline V gene lookup returns CDR1 SGHRS and CDR2 YFSETQ. The CDR3 length is 13 residues. V gave up 0 bases and J gave up 5 bases, with 8 bases separating them. The CDR3 DNA is TGCGCCAGCAGCTTGGTCCAGTCGGAGACCCAGTACTTC. Translation: CASSLVQSETQYF.

This chain uses TRBV7-8 with TRBJ1-5; the D is unclear. CDR1 and CDR2 from the germline V gene are SGHVS and FQNEAQ. Deletions cut 0 bases from V and 6 bases from J, with 6 bases between. The CDR3 extends over 13 amino acids. CDR3 in amino acids: CASSLAHGQPQHF. In DNA form, the CDR3 reads TGTGCCAGCAGCTTAGCGCACGGTCAGCCCCAGCATTTT.

V usage is TRBV7-8 and J usage is TRBJ1-4, with 8 bases matching TRBD1. V lost 5 bases and J lost 4; bases outside the gene matches: 9. This CDR3 spans 16 amino acids. Germline CDR1 SGHVS, CDR2 FQNEAQ. The CDR3 sequence: CASSPTPGQGNEKLFF. Here the CDR3 DNA reads TGTGCCAGCAGCCCTACGCCCGGACAGGGTAATGAAAAACTGTTTTTT.